This TCR beta chain was captured by sequencing in a study of Siglec-9 on CD8 T cells in melanoma. Trimming pared 0 bases from V and 4 bases from J, leaving 6 bases between. This CDR3 comprises 13 residues. Looked up from germline, CDR1 is MNHNS and CDR2 is SASEGT. The data were produced by immunoSEQ multiplex PCR, yet TCRdb's version contains in-frame clones alone and is incomplete. The table has around 30,000 clones, roughly 78% seen once; the top ten hold 5.8%. The J gene is TRBJ1-2, the V gene TRBV6-1; D is unresolved. The sample was Siglec-9- CD8+ T cells sorted from blood. The receptor was isolated from a human donor in good health. The CDR3 DNA follows: TGTGCCAGCAGTGAAGCCCAGGTCTATGGCTACACCTTC. It yields the protein CASSEAQVYGYTF.